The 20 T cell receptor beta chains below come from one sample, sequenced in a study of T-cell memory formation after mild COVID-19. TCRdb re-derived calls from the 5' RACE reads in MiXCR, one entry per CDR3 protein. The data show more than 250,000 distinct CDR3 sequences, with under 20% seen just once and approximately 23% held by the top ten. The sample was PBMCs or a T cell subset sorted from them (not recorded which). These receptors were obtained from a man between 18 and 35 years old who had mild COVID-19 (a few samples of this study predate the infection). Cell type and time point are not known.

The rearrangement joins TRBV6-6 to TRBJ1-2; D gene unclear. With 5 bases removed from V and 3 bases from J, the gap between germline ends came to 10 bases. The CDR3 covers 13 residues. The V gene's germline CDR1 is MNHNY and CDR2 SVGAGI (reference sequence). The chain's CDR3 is CASSPDPDYGYTF. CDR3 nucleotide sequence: TGTGCCAGCAGTCCCGACCCGGACTATGGCTACACCTTC.

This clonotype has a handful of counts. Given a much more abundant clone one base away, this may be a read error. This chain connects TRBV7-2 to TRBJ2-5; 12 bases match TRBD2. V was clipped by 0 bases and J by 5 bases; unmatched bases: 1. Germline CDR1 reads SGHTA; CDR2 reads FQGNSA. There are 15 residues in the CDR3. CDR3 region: CASSLAGTSGETQYF. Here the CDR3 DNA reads TGTGCCAGCAGCTTAGCCGGGACTAGCGGGGAGACCCAGTACTTC.

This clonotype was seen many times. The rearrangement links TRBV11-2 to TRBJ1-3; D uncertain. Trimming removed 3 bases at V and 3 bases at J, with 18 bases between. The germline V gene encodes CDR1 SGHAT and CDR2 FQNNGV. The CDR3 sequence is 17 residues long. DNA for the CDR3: TGTGCCAGCAGCTTGGACCCGAAAGGGCCGTATGGAAACACCATATATTTT. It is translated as CASSLDPKGPYGNTIYF.

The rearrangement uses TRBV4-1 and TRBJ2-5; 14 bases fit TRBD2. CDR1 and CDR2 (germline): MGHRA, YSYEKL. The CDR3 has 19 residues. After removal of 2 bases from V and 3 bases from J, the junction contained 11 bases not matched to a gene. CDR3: CASSQPLAEGLAGEETQYF. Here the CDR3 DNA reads TGCGCCAGCAGCCAACCCTTAGCCGAGGGACTAGCGGGGGAAGAGACCCAGTACTTC.

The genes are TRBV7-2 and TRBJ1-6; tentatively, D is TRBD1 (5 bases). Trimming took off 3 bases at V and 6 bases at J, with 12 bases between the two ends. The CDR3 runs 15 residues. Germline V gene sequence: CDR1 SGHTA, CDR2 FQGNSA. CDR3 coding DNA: TGTGCCAGCAGCTTCGAGGCAGGGATTAATTCACCCCTCCACTTT. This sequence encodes CASSFEAGINSPLHF. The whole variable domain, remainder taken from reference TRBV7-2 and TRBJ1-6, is GAGVSQSPSNKVTEKGKDVELRCDPISGHTALYWYRQSLGQGLEFLIYFQGNSAPDKSGLPSDRFSAERTGGSVSTLTIQRTQQEDSAVYLCASSFEAGINSPLHFGNGTRLTVT.

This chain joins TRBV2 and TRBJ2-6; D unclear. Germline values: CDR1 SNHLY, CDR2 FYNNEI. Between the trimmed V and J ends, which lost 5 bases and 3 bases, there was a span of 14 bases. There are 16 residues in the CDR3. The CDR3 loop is CASSQIELGGANVLTF. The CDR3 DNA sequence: TGTGCCAGCAGTCAGATCGAGCTGGGTGGGGCCAACGTCCTGACTTTC.

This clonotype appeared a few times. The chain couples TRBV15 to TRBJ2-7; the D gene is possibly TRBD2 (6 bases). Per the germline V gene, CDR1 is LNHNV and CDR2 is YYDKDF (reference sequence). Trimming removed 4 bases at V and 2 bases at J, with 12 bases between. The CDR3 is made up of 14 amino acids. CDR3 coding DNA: TGTGCCACCAGCACAGGAGGGGACCCCTACGAGCAGTACGTC. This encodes CATSTGGDPYEQYV.

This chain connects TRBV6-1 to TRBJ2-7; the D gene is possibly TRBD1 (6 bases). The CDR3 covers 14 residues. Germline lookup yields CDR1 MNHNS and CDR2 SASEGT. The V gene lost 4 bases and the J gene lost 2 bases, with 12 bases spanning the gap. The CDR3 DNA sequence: TGTGCCAGCAGTGTTAGGACAGCCGCCTACGAGCAGTACGTC. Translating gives CASSVRTAAYEQYV.

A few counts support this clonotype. The CDR3 loop is CSARFGGDFGYTF. The CDR3 region has the DNA TGCAGTGCTAGATTCGGGGGGGACTTCGGCTACACCTTC. The chain uses TRBV20-1 and TRBJ1-2; D possibly corresponds to TRBD1 (5 bases). This CDR3 is built from 13 residues. Germline V gene data show CDR1 as DFQATT and CDR2 as SNEGSKA (reference sequence). V lost 2 bases and J lost 8, with 15 bases in between.

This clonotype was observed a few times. The CDR3 DNA sequence: TGCGCCAGCAGCCGGGGTACAGGGTTGGAATCACCCCTCCACTTT. It specifies CASSRGTGLESPLHF. The chain has TRBV4-3 and TRBJ1-6, with D possibly being TRBD1 (6 bases). The V and J ends lost 4 bases and 10 bases respectively, with 17 bases between them. Per germline, CDR1 LGHNA and CDR2 YSLEER. This CDR3 has 15 amino acids.

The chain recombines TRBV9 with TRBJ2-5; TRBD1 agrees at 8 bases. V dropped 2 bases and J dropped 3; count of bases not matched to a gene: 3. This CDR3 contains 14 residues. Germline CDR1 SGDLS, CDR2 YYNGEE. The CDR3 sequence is CASSVGQAKETQYF. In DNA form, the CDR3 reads TGTGCCAGCAGCGTGGGACAGGCCAAAGAGACCCAGTACTTC. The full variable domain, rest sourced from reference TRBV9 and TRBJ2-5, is DSGVTQTPKHLITATGQRVTLRCSPRSGDLSVYWYQQSLDQGLQFLIQYYNGEERAKGNILERFSAQQFPDLHSELNLSSLELGDSALYFCASSVGQAKETQYFGPGTRLLVL.

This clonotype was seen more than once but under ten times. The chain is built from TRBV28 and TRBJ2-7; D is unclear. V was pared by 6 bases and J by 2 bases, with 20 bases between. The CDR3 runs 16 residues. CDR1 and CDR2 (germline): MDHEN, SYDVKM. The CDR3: CASSSLGNPNPYEQYV. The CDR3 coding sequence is TGTGCCAGCAGCTCTCTGGGAAACCCCAACCCCTACGAGCAGTACGTC.

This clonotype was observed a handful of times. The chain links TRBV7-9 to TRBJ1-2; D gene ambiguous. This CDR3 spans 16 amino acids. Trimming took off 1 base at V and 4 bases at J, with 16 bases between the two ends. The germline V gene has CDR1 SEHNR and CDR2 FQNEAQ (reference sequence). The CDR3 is CASSLGIPGQSYGYTF. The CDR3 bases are TGTGCCAGCAGCTTAGGCATCCCTGGGCAGAGCTATGGCTACACCTTC.

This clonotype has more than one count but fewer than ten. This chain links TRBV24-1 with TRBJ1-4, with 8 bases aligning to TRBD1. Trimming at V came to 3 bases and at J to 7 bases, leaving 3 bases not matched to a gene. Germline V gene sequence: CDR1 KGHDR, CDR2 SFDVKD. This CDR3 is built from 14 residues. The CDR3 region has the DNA TGTGCCACCAGTGATCCTGGACAGGGTGAAAAACTGTTTTTT. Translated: CATSDPGQGEKLFF.

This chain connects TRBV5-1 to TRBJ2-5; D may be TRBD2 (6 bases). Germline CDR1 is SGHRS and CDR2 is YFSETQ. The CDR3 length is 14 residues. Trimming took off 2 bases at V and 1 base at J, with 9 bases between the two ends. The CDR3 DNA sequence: TGCGCCAGCAGCTTAACTAGCCTCCAAGAGACCCAGTACTTC. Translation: CASSLTSLQETQYF.

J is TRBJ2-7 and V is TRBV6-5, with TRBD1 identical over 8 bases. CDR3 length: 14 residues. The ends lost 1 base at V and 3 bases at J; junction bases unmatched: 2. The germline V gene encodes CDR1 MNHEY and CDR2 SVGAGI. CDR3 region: CASSYLDRGYEQYF. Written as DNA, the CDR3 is TGTGCCAGCAGTTACTTAGACAGGGGCTACGAGCAGTACTTC.

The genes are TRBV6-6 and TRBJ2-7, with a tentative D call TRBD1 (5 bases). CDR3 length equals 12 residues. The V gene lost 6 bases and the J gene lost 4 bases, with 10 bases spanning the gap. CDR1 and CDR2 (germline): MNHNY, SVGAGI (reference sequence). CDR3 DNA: TGTGCCAGCAGCCCGACAGCTTACGAGCAGTACGTC. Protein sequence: CASSPTAYEQYV.

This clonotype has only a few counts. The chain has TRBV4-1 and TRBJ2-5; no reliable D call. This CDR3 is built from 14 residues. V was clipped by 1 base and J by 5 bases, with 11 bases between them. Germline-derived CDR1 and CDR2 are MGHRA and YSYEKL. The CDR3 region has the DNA TGCGCCAGCAGCCAAGGGGATCTGGTCGAGACCCAGTACTTC. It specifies CASSQGDLVETQYF.

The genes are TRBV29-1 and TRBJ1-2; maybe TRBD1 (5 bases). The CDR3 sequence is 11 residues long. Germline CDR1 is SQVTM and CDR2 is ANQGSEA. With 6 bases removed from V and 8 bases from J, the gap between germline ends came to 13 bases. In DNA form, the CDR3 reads TGCAGCGTGGTTAGGGGAGGAGGCTACACCTTC. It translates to CSVVRGGGYTF. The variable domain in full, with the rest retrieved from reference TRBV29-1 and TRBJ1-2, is SAVISQKPSRDICQRGTSLTIQCQVDSQVTMMFWYRQQPGQSLTLIATANQGSEATYESGFVIDKFPISRPNLTFSTLTVSNMSPEDSSIYLCSVVRGGGYTFGSGTRLTVV.

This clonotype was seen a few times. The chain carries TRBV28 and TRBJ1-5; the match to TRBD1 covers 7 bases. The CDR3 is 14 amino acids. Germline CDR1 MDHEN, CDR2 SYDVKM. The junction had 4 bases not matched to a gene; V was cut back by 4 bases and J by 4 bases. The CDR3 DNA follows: TGTGCCAGCAGTTCGCCAGGGGGAAATCAGCCCCAGCATTTT. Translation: CASSSPGGNQPQHF.